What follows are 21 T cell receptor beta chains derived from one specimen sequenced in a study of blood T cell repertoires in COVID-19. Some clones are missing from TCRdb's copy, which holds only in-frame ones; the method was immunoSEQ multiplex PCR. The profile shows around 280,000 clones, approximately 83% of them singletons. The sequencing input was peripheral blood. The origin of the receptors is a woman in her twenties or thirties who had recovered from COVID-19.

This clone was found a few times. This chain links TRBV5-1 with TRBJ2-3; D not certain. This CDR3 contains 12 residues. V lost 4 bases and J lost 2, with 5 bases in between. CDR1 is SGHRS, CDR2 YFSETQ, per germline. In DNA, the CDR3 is TGCGCCAGCAGCCAAAACACAGATACGCAGTATTTT. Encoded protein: CASSQNTDTQYF.

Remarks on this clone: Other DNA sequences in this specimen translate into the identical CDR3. CDR3 DNA sequence: TGTGCCTGGGGCCGAGACAGGGACTATGGCTACACCTTC. Its translation: CAWGRDRDYGYTF. The chain has TRBV30 and TRBJ1-2, with 7 bases aligning to TRBD1. V gave up 5 bases and J gave up 3 bases; unmatched junction bases: 6. The CDR3 contains 13 residues. Germline CDR1 GTSNPN, CDR2 SVGIG (reference sequence).

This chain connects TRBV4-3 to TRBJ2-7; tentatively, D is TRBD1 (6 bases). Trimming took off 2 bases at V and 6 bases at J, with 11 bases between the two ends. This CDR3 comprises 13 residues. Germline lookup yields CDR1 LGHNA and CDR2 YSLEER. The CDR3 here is CASSQTGQIEQYF. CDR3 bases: TGCGCCAGCAGCCAAACCGGACAGATCGAGCAGTACTTC.

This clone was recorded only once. For the CDR3, the DNA is TGTGCCAGCAGCCGGGGGTTTAGCGGGGTGTTGGAGCTGTTTTTT. This encodes CASSRGFSGVLELFF. The chain joins TRBV21-1 to TRBJ2-2; TRBD2, the D gene given by the table, was not confirmed from the DNA. TRBV21-1 is listed as a pseudogene. This CDR3 contains 15 residues.

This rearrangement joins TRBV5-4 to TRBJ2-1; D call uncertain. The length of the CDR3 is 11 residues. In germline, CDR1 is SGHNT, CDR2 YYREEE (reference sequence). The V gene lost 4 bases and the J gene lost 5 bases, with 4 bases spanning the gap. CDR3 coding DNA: TGTGCCAGCAGCACGGACAATGAGCAGTTCTTC. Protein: CASSTDNEQFF.

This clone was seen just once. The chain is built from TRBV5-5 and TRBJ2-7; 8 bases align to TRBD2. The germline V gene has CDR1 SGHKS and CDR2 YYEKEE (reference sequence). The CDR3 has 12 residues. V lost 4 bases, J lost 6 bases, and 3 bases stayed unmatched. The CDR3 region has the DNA TGTGCCAGCAGCCTGGCGGGGGGCGAGCAGTACTTC. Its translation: CASSLAGGEQYF.

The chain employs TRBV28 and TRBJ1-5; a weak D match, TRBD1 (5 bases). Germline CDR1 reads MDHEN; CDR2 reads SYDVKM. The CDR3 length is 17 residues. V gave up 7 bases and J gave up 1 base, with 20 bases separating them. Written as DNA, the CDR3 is TGTGCCAGCAACACCCCCTCCAGGGAAGGAAGCAATCAGCCCCAGCATTTT. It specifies CASNTPSREGSNQPQHF. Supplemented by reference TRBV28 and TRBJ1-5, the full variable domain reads DVKVTQSSRYLVKRTGEKVFLECVQDMDHENMFWYRQDPGLGLRLIYFSYDVKMKEKGDIPEGYSVSREKKERFSLILESASTNQTSMYLCASNTPSREGSNQPQHFGDGTRLSIL.

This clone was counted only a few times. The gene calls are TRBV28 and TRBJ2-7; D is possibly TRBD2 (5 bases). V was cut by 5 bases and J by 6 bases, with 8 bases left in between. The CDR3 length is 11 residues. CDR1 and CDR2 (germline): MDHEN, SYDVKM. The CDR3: CASSLGSEQYF. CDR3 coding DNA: TGTGCCAGCAGTCTAGGGAGCGAGCAGTACTTC.

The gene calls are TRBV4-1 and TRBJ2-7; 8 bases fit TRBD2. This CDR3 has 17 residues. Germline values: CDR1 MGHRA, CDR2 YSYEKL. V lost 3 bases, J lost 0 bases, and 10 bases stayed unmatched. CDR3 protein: CASSQAVAGLSSYEQYF. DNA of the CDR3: TGCGCCAGCAGCCAGGCCGTAGCGGGGCTAAGCTCCTACGAGCAGTACTTC.

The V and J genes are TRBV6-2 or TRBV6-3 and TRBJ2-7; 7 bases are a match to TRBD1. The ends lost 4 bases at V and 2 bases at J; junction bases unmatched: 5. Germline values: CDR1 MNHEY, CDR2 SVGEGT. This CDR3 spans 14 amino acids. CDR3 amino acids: CASSFPGQTYEQYF. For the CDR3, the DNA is TGTGCCAGCAGTTTTCCGGGACAGACCTACGAGCAGTACTTC.

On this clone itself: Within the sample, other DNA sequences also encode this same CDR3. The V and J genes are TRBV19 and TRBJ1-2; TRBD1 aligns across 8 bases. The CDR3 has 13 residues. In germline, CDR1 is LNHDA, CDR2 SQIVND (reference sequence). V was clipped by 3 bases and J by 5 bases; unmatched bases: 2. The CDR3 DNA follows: TGTGCCAGTAGTATTGGGACAGGATATGGCTACACCTTC. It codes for CASSIGTGYGYTF.

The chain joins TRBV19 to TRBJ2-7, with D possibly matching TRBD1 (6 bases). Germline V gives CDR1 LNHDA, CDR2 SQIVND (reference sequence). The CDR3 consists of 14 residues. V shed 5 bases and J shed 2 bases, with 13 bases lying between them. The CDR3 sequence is CASSPGTLPYEQYF. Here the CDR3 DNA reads TGTGCCAGTAGTCCCGGGACACTCCCCTACGAGCAGTACTTC.

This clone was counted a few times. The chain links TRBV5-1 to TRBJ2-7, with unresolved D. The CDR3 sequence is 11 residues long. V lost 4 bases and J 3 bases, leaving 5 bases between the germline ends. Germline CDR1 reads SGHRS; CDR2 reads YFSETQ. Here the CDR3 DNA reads TGCGCCAGCAGCCTAGACTACGAGCAGTACTTC. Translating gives CASSLDYEQYF.

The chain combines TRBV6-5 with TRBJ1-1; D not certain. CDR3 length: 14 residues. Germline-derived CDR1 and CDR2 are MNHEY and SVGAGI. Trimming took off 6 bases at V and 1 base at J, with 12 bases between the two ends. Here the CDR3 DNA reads TGTGCCAGCAGAGAGGGATTTCGGAACACTGAAGCTTTCTTT. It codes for CASREGFRNTEAFF.

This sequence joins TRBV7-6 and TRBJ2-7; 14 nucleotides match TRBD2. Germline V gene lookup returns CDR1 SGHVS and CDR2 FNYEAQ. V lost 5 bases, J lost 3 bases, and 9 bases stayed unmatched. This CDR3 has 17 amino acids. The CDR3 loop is CASSGRLAGGPIYEQYF. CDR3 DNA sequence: TGTGCCAGCAGCGGCCGACTAGCGGGAGGGCCTATCTACGAGCAGTACTTC.

For the CDR3, the DNA is TGTGCCAGTAGTATATCACAGGGGGCGCACAATGAGCAGTTCTTC. This translates into CASSISQGAHNEQFF. This chain connects TRBV19 to TRBJ2-1; 9 bases map to TRBD1. The junction had 4 bases not matched to a gene; V was cut back by 2 bases and J by 5 bases. The germline gives CDR1 LNHDA, CDR2 SQIVND (reference sequence). The CDR3 totals 15 residues.

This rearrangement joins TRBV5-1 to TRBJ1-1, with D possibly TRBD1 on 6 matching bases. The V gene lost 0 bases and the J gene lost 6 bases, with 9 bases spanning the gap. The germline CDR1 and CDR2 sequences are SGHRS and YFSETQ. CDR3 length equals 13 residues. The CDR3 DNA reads TGCGCCAGCAGCTTGGCCAGGGGATCTGAAGCTTTCTTT. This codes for CASSLARGSEAFF.

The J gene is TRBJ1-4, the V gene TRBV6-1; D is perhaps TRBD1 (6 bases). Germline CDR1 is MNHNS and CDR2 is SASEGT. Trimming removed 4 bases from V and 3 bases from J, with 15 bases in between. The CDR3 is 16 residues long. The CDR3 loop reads CASSASTGIPNEKLFF. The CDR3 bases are TGTGCCAGCAGTGCGTCGACAGGAATCCCTAATGAAAAACTGTTTTTT.

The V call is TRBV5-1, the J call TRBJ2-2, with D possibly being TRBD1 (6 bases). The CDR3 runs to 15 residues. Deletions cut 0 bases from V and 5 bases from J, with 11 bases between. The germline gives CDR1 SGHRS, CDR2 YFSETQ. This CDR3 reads CASSLDRERTGELFF. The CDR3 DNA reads TGCGCCAGCAGCTTGGACAGGGAAAGAACCGGGGAGCTGTTTTTT. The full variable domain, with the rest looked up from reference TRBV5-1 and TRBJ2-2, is KAGVTQTPRYLIKTRGQQVTLSCSPISGHRSVSWYQQTPGQGLQFLFEYFSETQRNKGNFPGRFSGRQFSNSRSEMNVSTLELGDSALYLCASSLDRERTGELFFGEGSRLTVL.

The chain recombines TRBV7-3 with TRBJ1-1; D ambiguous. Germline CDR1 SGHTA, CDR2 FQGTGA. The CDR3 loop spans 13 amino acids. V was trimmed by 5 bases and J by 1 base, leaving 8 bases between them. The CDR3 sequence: CASSVGSNTEAFF. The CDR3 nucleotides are TGTGCCAGCAGCGTGGGCTCGAACACTGAAGCTTTCTTT.

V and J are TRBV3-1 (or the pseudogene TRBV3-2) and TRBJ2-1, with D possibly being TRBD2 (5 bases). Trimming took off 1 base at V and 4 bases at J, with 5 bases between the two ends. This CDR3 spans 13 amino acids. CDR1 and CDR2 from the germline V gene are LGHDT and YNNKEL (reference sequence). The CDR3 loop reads CASSQGGYNEQFF. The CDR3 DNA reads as TGTGCCAGCAGCCAAGGAGGGTACAATGAGCAGTTCTTC.